The rows below give T cell receptor beta chains drawn from one sample of a study of cytomegalovirus exposure and HLA in healthy donors. Profiling relied on immunoSEQ multiplex PCR, and the TCRdb table lists in-frame clones only, not all of them. The sample includes about 75,000 clones, almost 85% seen only once; the top ten take 1.5% to 2%. The specimen was PBMCs. These receptors originate from a man younger than 30 in good health and CMV-seronegative. Both conserved end residues are part of each CDR3. A D gene is named only where the DNA matches it firmly. The size of a clone is reported for some rows only, either as once, few or many, or as a class for expanded clones.

CDR3aa	CDR3nt	abundance	v_gene	j_gene	d_gene
CASSLESGQGYGYTF	TGTGCCAGCAGCTTAGAAAGTGGACAGGGTTATGGCTACACCTTC	NA	TRBV7-2	TRBJ1-2	TRBD1
CASSVLFVGTAGETTGANVLTF	TGTGCCAGCAGCGTTTTATTCGTCGGGACGGCAGGGGAAACTACTGGGGCCAACGTCCTGACTTTC	medium-sized	TRBV9	TRBJ2-6	NA
CASSLPDREGGYTF	TGTGCCAGCAGTTTACCCGACAGGGAAGGTGGCTACACCTTC	NA	TRBV28	TRBJ1-2	TRBD1
CASSQGQGSHEQYF	TGCGCCAGCAGCCAAGGACAGGGGTCCCACGAGCAGTACTTC	NA	TRBV5-1	TRBJ2-7	TRBD1
CASTSSGVNSGNTIYF	TGCGCCAGCACCTCCTCGGGGGTTAACTCTGGAAACACCATATATTTT	NA	TRBV5-1	TRBJ1-3	NA
CASSPHQGQNNQPQHF	TGTGCCAGCAGTCCCCACCAGGGCCAAAACAATCAGCCCCAGCATTTT	NA	TRBV28	TRBJ1-5	NA
CASSLYSGGDYEQYF	TGTGCCAGTAGTCTATACAGCGGGGGCGACTACGAGCAGTACTTC	NA	TRBV19	TRBJ2-7	TRBD2
CASNPWTGLTDTQYF	TGTGCCAGCAACCCTTGGACAGGGTTGACAGATACGCAGTATTTT	NA	TRBV28	TRBJ2-3	TRBD1
CAWERDREVHEQYF	TGTGCCTGGGAAAGGGACAGGGAGGTCCACGAGCAGTACTTC	NA	TRBV30	TRBJ2-7	TRBD1
CASSLTRNEQFF	TGTGCCAGCAGCTTAACGAGGAATGAGCAGTTCTTC	NA	TRBV7-3	TRBJ2-1	NA
CASSTGPSTDTQYF	TGTGCCAGTAGTACAGGGCCTAGCACAGATACGCAGTATTTT	NA	TRBV19	TRBJ2-3	NA
CAWSVVLHSNNYGYTF	TGTGCCTGGAGTGTCGTCCTACACAGTAATAACTATGGCTACACCTTC	NA	TRBV30	TRBJ1-2	NA
CASTRGIQETQYF	TGTGCCAGCACCCGGGGTATCCAAGAGACCCAGTACTTC	NA	TRBV14	TRBJ2-5	NA
CASSRIQGAQGETQYF	TGCGCCAGCAGCCGAATACAGGGGGCGCAGGGGGAGACCCAGTACTTC	NA	TRBV4-1	TRBJ2-5	TRBD1
CASRGSGAPDTQYF	TGTGCCAGCAGAGGAAGCGGGGCGCCAGATACGCAGTATTTT	few	TRBV9	TRBJ2-3	TRBD2
CSAKVDRTSYEQYF	TGCAGCGCCAAGGTGGACAGGACCTCCTACGAGCAGTACTTC	NA	TRBV29-1	TRBJ2-7	TRBD1
CASSFRGLGYGYTF	TGTGCCAGCAGTTTCAGAGGGCTCGGCTATGGCTACACCTTC	NA	TRBV27	TRBJ1-2	NA
CASSLYEGQGFYEQYF	TGTGCCAGCAGTTTATACGAGGGACAGGGGTTTTACGAGCAGTACTTC	NA	TRBV28	TRBJ2-7	TRBD1
CASSLAQVGTRTYEQYF	TGTGCCAGCAGCTTAGCGCAGGTCGGGACACGGACCTACGAGCAGTACTTC	NA	TRBV7-8	TRBJ2-7	NA
CASSQGTVYGYTF	TGTGCCAGCAGCCAAGGGACAGTCTATGGCTACACCTTC	few	TRBV7-8	TRBJ1-2	TRBD1
CASSSSHASSYEQYF	TGTGCCAGCAGCTCTTCGCATGCGAGCTCCTACGAGCAGTACTTC	NA	TRBV7-6	TRBJ2-7	NA
CASSQGGGAGELFF	TGCGCCAGCAGCCAAGGAGGGGGGGCCGGGGAGCTGTTTTTT	NA	TRBV4-3	TRBJ2-2	NA
CASSQVETGFFATNEKLFF	TGCGCCAGCAGCCAAGTAGAGACAGGCTTCTTCGCAACTAATGAAAAACTGTTTTTT	NA	TRBV4-3	TRBJ1-4	NA
CASSQGTGWVQNEQFF	TGCGCCAGCAGCCAAGGGACAGGGTGGGTCCAGAATGAGCAGTTCTTC	NA	TRBV4-1	TRBJ2-1	TRBD1
CASSLAGENTEAFF	TGTGCCAGCAGCTTGGCGGGGGAGAACACTGAAGCTTTCTTT	NA	TRBV5-4	TRBJ1-1	NA
CASRDETGEQHF	TGTGCCAGCAGGGATGAGACAGGGGAGCAGCATTTT	NA	TRBV2	TRBJ1-5	TRBD1
CASSDAGGGVPYEQYF	TGTGCCAGCAGTGACGCCGGTGGAGGGGTCCCCTACGAGCAGTACTTC	NA	TRBV25-1	TRBJ2-7	NA
CASNPGAGEADTQYF	TGTGCCAGCAACCCTGGAGCGGGAGAGGCAGATACGCAGTATTTT	NA	TRBV6-1	TRBJ2-3	TRBD2
CASSPLGQGTEETQYF	TGTGCCAGCAGCCCCCTCGGACAGGGGACTGAAGAGACCCAGTACTTC	NA	TRBV4-2	TRBJ2-5	TRBD1
CASSLGPGGVGSPLHF	TGTGCCAGCAGCTTGGGACCGGGGGGCGTAGGTTCACCCCTCCACTTT	NA	TRBV5-5	TRBJ1-6	NA
CAISGSGGAGGETQYF	TGTGCCATCAGTGGTAGCGGGGGGGCCGGAGGGGAGACCCAGTACTTC	NA	TRBV10-3	TRBJ2-5	TRBD2
CALQRGTEAFF	TGTGCACTACAGAGAGGGACTGAAGCTTTCTTT	NA	TRBV28	TRBJ1-1	NA
CASSFRESHGYTF	TGTGCCAGCAGCTTCCGCGAGTCACATGGCTACACCTTC	NA	TRBV7-9	TRBJ1-2	NA
CATRTLGGSPLHF	TGTGCCACGAGGACCCTCGGGGGTTCACCCCTCCACTTT	NA	TRBV15	TRBJ1-6	NA
CASSANSGNTIYF	TGTGCCAGCAGCGCCAACTCTGGAAACACCATATATTTT	NA	TRBV9	TRBJ1-3	NA
CASSLLGRGQETQYF	TGTGCCAGCAGCTTGTTAGGGAGAGGCCAAGAGACCCAGTACTTC	NA	TRBV5-8	TRBJ2-5	NA
CASHPGQGSIYEQYF	TGTGCCTCACACCCGGGACAGGGTTCCATCTACGAGCAGTACTTC	NA	TRBV5-4	TRBJ2-7	TRBD1
CASSAVGRAGYGYTF	TGTGCCAGCTCCGCCGTAGGCAGGGCCGGGTATGGCTACACCTTC	NA	TRBV18	TRBJ1-2	NA
CASSDISGNTIYF	TGTGCCAGTTCGGACATCTCTGGAAACACCATATATTTT	few	TRBV19	TRBJ1-3	NA
CAWSARGAVGNYNEQFF	TGTGCCTGGAGTGCGCGGGGGGCAGTGGGGAACTACAATGAGCAGTTCTTC	NA	TRBV30	TRBJ2-1	TRBD2